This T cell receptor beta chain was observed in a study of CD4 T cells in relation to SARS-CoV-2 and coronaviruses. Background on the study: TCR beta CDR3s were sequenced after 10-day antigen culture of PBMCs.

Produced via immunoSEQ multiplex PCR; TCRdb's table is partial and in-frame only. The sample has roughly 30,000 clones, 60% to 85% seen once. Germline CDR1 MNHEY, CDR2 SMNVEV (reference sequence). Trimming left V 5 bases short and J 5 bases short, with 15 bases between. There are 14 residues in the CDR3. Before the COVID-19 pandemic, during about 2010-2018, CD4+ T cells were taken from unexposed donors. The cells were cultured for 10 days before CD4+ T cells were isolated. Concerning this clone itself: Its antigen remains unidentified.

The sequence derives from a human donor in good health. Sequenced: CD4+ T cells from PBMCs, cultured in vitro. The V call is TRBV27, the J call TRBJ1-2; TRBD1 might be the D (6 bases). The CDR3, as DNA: TGTGCCAGCAGTCCCTCGACAGGACCTTATGGCTACACCTTC. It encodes CASSPSTGPYGYTF.